Reported below is one T cell receptor (beta chain). Its target is unknown. The sample belongs to a study of identical twins. Study observations and caveats: Cord blood's abundant beta clonotypes had fewer insertions, unlike memory repertoires. Analyses based on zero insertions could be partly confounded by invariant MAIT and iNKT cells. Twins shared out-of-frame alpha sequences with excess low generation probability.

Template switching supplied a universal primer site; unique molecular identifiers were carried on the cDNA. TCRdb analysed the 5' RACE reads with MiXCR anew, one entry per CDR3 protein. Here the sample spans 1.5 million to 2 million distinct CDR3 sequences, 25% to 35% being singletons. From germline, CDR1 is SEHNR and CDR2 FQNEAQ (reference sequence). The CDR3 consists of 16 residues. V was clipped by 5 bases and J by 1 base, with 14 bases between them. The TCR sequence derives from a newborn girl in good health. V and J are TRBV7-9 and TRBJ2-2; D not certain. The sample taken for sequencing was cord blood. The CDR3, as DNA: TGTGCCAGCAGCGGACCGGCAAGAAAGAACACCGGGGAGCTGTTTTTT. Translation: CASSGPARKNTGELFF.